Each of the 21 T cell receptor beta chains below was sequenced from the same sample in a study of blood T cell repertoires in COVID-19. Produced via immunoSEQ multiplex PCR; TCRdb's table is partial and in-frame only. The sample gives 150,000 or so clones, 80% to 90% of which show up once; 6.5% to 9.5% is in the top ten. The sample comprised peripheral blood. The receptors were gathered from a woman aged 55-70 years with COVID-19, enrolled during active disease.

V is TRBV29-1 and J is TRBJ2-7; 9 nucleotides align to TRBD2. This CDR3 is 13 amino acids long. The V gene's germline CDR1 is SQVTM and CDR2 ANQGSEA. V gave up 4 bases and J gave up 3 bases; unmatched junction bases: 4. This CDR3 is CSVGWRGGYEQYF. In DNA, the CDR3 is TGCAGCGTTGGCTGGCGGGGGGGCTACGAGCAGTACTTC.

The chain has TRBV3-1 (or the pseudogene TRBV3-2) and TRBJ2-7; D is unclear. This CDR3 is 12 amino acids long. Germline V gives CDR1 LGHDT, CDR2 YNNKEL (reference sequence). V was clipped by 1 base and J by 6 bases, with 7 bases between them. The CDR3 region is CASSQGESEQYF. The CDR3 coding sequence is TGTGCCAGCAGCCAAGGAGAAAGCGAGCAGTACTTC.

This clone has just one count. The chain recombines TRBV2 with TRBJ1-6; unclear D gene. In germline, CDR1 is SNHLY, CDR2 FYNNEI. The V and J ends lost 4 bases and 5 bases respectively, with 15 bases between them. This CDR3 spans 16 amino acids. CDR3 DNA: TGTGCCAGCAGTGTCATATCGCGACTGGATAATTCACCCCTCCACTTT. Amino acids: CASSVISRLDNSPLHF.

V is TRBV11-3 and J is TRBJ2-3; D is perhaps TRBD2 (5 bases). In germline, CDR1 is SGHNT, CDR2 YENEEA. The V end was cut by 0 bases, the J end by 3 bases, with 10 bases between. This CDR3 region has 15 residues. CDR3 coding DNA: TGTGCCAGCAGCTTAGACGGCGGAGGAACAGATACGCAGTATTTT. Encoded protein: CASSLDGGGTDTQYF.

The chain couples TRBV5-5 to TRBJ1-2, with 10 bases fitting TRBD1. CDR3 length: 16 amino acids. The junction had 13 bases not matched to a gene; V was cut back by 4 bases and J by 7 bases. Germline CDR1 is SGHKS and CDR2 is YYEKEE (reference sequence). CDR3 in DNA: TGTGCCAGCAGCCGACCGGGACAGGGGAAACAGGGTGGCTACACCTTC. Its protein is CASSRPGQGKQGGYTF.

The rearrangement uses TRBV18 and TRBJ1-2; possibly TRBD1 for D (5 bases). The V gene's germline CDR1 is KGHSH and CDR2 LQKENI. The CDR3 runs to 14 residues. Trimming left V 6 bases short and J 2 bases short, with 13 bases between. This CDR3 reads CASSVDGGNYGYTF. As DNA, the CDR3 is TGTGCCAGCTCGGTCGACGGGGGAAACTATGGCTACACCTTC.

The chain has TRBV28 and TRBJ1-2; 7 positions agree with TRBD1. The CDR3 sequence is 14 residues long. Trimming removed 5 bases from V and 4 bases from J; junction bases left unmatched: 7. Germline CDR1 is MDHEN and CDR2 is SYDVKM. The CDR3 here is CASSTSGGPYGYTF. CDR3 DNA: TGTGCCAGCAGTACCTCAGGGGGGCCCTATGGCTACACCTTC.

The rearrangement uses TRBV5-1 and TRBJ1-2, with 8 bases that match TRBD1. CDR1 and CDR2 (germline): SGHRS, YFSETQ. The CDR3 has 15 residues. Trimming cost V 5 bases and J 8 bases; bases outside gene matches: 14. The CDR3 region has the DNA TGCGCCAGCAGAGGAGGGGCAGGGGGCTACTGGGGCTACACCTTC. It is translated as CASRGGAGGYWGYTF. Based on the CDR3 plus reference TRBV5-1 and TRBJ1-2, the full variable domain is KAGVTQTPRYLIKTRGQQVTLSCSPISGHRSVSWYQQTPGQGLQFLFEYFSETQRNKGNFPGRFSGRQFSNSRSEMNVSTLELGDSALYLCASRGGAGGYWGYTFGSGTRLTVV.

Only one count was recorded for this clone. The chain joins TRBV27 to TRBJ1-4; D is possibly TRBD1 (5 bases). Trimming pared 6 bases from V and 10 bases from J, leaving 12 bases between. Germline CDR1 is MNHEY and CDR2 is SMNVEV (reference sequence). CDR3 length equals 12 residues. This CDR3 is CASRRQRGKLFF. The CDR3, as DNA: TGTGCCAGCAGGCGACAGCGTGGAAAACTGTTTTTT.

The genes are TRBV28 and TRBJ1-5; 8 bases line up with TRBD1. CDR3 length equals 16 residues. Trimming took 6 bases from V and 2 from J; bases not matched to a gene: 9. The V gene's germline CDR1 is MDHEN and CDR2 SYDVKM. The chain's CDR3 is CASRAPGQVGNQPQHF. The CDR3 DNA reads TGTGCCAGCAGGGCTCCGGGACAGGTAGGCAATCAGCCCCAGCATTTT.

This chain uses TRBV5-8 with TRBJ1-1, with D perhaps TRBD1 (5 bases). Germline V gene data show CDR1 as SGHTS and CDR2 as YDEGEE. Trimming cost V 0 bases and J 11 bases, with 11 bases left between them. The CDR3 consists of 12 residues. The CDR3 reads CASSLVAGKAFF. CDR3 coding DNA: TGTGCCAGCAGCTTGGTCGCAGGGAAGGCTTTCTTT.

This chain's CDR3 is CASSVTGLAEYEQYF. The CDR3 bases are TGTGCCAGCAGCGTAACGGGACTAGCGGAATACGAGCAGTACTTC. V usage is TRBV9 and J usage is TRBJ2-7, with 11 nucleotides matching TRBD2. CDR1 is SGDLS, CDR2 YYNGEE, per germline. This CDR3 is built from 15 residues. V lost 1 base and J lost 4; bases outside the gene matches: 4.

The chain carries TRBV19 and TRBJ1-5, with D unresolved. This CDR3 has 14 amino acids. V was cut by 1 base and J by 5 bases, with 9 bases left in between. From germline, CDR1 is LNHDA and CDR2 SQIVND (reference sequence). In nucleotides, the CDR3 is TGTGCCAGTAGTATAGGCCGAGTGGATCAGCCCCAGCATTTT. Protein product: CASSIGRVDQPQHF.

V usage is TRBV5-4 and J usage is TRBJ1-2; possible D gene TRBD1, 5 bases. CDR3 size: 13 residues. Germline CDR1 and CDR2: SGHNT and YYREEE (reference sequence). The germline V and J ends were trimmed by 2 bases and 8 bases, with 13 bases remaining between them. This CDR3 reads CASSLQDIYGYTF. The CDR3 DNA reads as TGTGCCAGCAGCTTACAGGACATATACGGCTACACCTTC.

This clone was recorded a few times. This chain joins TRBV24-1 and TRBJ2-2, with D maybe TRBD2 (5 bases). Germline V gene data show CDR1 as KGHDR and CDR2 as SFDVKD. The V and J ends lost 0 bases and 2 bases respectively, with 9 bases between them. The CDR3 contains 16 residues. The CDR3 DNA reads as TGTGCCACCAGTGATTTGCGACGGGGAAACACCGGGGAGCTGTTTTTT. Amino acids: CATSDLRRGNTGELFF.

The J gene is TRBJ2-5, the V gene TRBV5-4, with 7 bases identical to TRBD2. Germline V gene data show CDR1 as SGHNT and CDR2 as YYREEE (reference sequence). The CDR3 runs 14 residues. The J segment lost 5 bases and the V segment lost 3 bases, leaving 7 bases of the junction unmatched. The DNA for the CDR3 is TGTGCCAGCAGCTGGGTGGGGGGGTTGGAGACCCAGTACTTC. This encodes CASSWVGGLETQYF.

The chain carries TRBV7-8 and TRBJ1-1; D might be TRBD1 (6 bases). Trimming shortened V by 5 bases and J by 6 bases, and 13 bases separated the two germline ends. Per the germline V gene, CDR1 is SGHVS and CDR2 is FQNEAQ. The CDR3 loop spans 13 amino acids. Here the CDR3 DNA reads TGTGCCAGCAGCCCTGGAGGGGGGGCTGAAGCTTTCTTT. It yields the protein CASSPGGGAEAFF. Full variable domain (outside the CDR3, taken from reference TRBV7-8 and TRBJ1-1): GAGVSQSPRYKVAKRGQDVALRCDPISGHVSLFWYQQALGQGPEFLTYFQNEAQLDKSGLPSDRFFAERPEGSVSTLKIQRTQQEDSAVYLCASSPGGGAEAFFGQGTRLTVV.

The chain's CDR3 is CASSEADRGDEKLFF. The CDR3, as DNA: TGCGCCAGCAGTGAGGCTGACAGGGGCGATGAAAAACTGTTTTTT. This rearrangement joins TRBV10-2 to TRBJ1-4, with TRBD1 matching over 8 bases. The CDR3 loop spans 15 amino acids. Germline V lookup: CDR1 WSHSY, CDR2 SAAADI. V shed 2 bases, J shed 6 bases, and the junction held 5 bases outside the gene matches.

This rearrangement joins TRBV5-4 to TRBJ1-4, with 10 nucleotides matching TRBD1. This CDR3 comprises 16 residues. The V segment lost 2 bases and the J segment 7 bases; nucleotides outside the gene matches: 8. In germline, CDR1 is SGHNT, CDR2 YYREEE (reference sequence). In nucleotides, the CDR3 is TGTGCCAGCAGCTTTTCCCCAGGACAGGGGGGTGAAAAACTGTTTTTT. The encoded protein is CASSFSPGQGGEKLFF. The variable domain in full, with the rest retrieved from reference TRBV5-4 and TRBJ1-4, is ETGVTQSPTHLIKTRGQQVTLRCSSQSGHNTVSWYQQALGQGPQFIFQYYREEENGRGNFPPRFSGLQFPNYSSELNVNALELDDSALYLCASSFSPGQGGEKLFFGSGTQLSVL.

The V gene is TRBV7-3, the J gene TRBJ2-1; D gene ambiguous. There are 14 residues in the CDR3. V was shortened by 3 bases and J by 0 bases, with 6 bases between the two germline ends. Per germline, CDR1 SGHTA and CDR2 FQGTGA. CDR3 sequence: CASSFESSYNEQFF. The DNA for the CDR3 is TGTGCCAGCAGCTTTGAGAGCTCCTACAATGAGCAGTTCTTC.

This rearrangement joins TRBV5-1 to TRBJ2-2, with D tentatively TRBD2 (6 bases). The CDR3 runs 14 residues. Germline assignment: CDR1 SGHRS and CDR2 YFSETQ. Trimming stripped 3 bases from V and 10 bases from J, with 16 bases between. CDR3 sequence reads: CASSWGGRTTELFF. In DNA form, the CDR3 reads TGCGCCAGCAGCTGGGGAGGACGGACCACGGAGCTGTTTTTT. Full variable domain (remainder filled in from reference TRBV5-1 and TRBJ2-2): KAGVTQTPRYLIKTRGQQVTLSCSPISGHRSVSWYQQTPGQGLQFLFEYFSETQRNKGNFPGRFSGRQFSNSRSEMNVSTLELGDSALYLCASSWGGRTTELFFGEGSRLTVL.